One sample yielded the 15 T cell receptor beta chains listed below, sequenced in a study of blood T cell repertoires in COVID-19. Sequencing was performed with immunoSEQ multiplex PCR; in TCRdb, only in-frame clones are kept and a portion is missing. The table lists hundreds of thousands of clones, around 88% of them singletons. Source material: peripheral blood. Receptors were obtained from a woman aged 45-59 years with COVID-19, enrolled during active disease.

The gene calls are TRBV3-1 (or the pseudogene TRBV3-2) and TRBJ2-2, with TRBD2 as a possible D gene (6 bases). V lost 4 bases and J lost 2, with 11 bases in between. The V gene's germline CDR1 is LGHDT and CDR2 YNNKEL (reference sequence). This CDR3 is built from 15 residues. The CDR3 loop reads CASSRAGTNTGELFF. As DNA, the CDR3 is TGTGCCAGCAGCCGGGCGGGGACTAACACCGGGGAGCTGTTTTTT.

The V call is TRBV5-4, the J call TRBJ1-2; TRBD1 matches 7 bases. CDR1 SGHNT and CDR2 YYREEE come from the germline V gene (reference sequence). The CDR3 totals 14 residues. V lost 5 bases to trimming and J lost 6 bases; unmatched junction nucleotides: 10. For the CDR3, the DNA is TGTGCCAGCAGGTCGATAGGGGGCGATCATGGCTACACCTTC. Protein sequence: CASRSIGGDHGYTF.

The sample holds one count of this clone. The chain recombines TRBV27 with TRBJ2-7; 9 bases align to TRBD1. The V and J ends lost 1 base and 5 bases, in that order; junction bases with no gene match: 12. This CDR3 is 17 amino acids long. In germline, CDR1 is MNHEY, CDR2 SMNVEV (reference sequence). The DNA for the CDR3 is TGTGCCAGCAGTTTATTTCCCCCGGGACAGGGAGTCGACGAGCAGTACTTC. Translated, it gives CASSLFPPGQGVDEQYF.

The chain couples TRBV12-3 or TRBV12-4 to TRBJ1-1, with D maybe TRBD1 (5 bases). The ends were cut back, 6 bases at V and 1 base at J, with 9 bases in the middle. This CDR3 is built from 13 residues. CDR3 nucleotides: TGTGCCAGCAGCCGCGGGGGGAACACTGAAGCTTTCTTT. Amino acid sequence: CASSRGGNTEAFF.

The CDR3 region has the DNA TGTGCCAGCAGCGCCAGGACAGAAGCTTTCTTT. Translated, it gives CASSARTEAFF. The chain is built from TRBV12-3 or TRBV12-4 and TRBJ1-1, with D maybe TRBD1 (5 bases). V was clipped by 6 bases and J by 8 bases, with 10 bases between them. This CDR3 region has 11 residues.

This chain links TRBV19 with TRBJ2-3; no definite D call. CDR3 length: 13 amino acids. V lost 8 bases and J lost 0, with 9 bases in between. The germline gives CDR1 LNHDA, CDR2 SQIVND (reference sequence). CDR3 in DNA: TGTGCCAGTGGCCTCTTTAGCACAGATACGCAGTATTTT. Translating it yields CASGLFSTDTQYF.

This chain connects TRBV3-1 (or the pseudogene TRBV3-2) to TRBJ2-1, with 9 bases matching TRBD2. The CDR3 runs 17 residues. The J segment lost 6 bases and the V segment lost 3 bases, leaving 12 bases of the junction unmatched. In germline, CDR1 is LGHDT, CDR2 YNNKEL (reference sequence). The CDR3 region is CASSHPFAGGRGNEQFF. Written as DNA, the CDR3 is TGTGCCAGCAGCCACCCATTTGCGGGGGGGCGCGGCAATGAGCAGTTCTTC.

This chain uses TRBV19 with TRBJ2-3, with D maybe TRBD2 (5 bases). CDR1 and CDR2 from the germline V gene are LNHDA and SQIVND (reference sequence). This CDR3 spans 14 amino acids. The V and J ends lost 1 base and 0 bases respectively, with 5 bases between them. The CDR3 DNA follows: TGTGCCAGTAGTATAGCGGGGAGCACAGATACGCAGTATTTT. It specifies CASSIAGSTDTQYF.

V usage is TRBV4-2 and J usage is TRBJ2-3, with D possibly matching TRBD2 (6 bases). The CDR3 loop spans 13 amino acids. Trimming took off 10 bases at V and 2 bases at J, with 13 bases between the two ends. The germline V gene encodes CDR1 LGHNA and CDR2 YNFKEQ. The CDR3: CAKETGDTDTQYF. The CDR3, as DNA: TGTGCCAAGGAGACGGGGGACACAGATACGCAGTATTTT.

The rearrangement links TRBV11-2 to TRBJ1-6; D is ambiguous. Trimming took 4 bases from V and 8 from J, leaving 9 bases between them. The CDR3 is 13 amino acids. CDR1 SGHAT and CDR2 FQNNGV come from the germline V gene. For the CDR3, the DNA is TGTGCCAGCAGCTCTCGTTTTGATTCACCCCTCCACTTT. Amino acid sequence: CASSSRFDSPLHF.

The chain is built from TRBV20-1 and TRBJ2-1; D ambiguous. V lost 6 bases to trimming and J lost 9 bases, with 9 bases between them. Looked up from germline, CDR1 is DFQATT and CDR2 is SNEGSKA (reference sequence). CDR3 length equals 10 residues. CDR3 loop: CSAEASEQFF. The CDR3 DNA reads TGCAGTGCCGAGGCTTCTGAGCAGTTCTTC.

The rearrangement links TRBV27 to TRBJ1-5; D might be TRBD1 (5 bases). The CDR3 spans 14 residues. V dropped 8 bases and J dropped 3 bases, with 14 bases sitting between them. In germline, CDR1 is MNHEY, CDR2 SMNVEV (reference sequence). The DNA of the CDR3 is TGTGCCAGCGCGGCAGGGATCTCCAATCAGCCCCAGCATTTT. It codes for CASAAGISNQPQHF.

V usage is TRBV27 and J usage is TRBJ1-5; a weak D match, TRBD1 (5 bases). V shed 4 bases and J shed 9 bases, with 10 bases lying between them. The CDR3 runs 12 residues. From germline, CDR1 is MNHEY and CDR2 SMNVEV (reference sequence). CDR3 in amino acids: CASSSGGTPQHF. The CDR3 bases are TGTGCCAGCAGTTCCGGGGGTACGCCCCAGCATTTT.

The V call is TRBV5-1, the J call TRBJ2-3, with D tentatively TRBD2 (5 bases). Germline CDR1 and CDR2: SGHRS and YFSETQ. This CDR3 comprises 14 residues. V lost 3 bases and J lost 2, with 10 bases in between. This CDR3 is CASSSEGATDTQYF. In nucleotides, the CDR3 is TGCGCCAGCAGCTCCGAGGGAGCCACAGATACGCAGTATTTT.

The CDR3 region is CASALRWGAANEKLFF. The CDR3 coding sequence is TGCGCCAGCGCCCTTCGGTGGGGAGCGGCTAATGAAAAACTGTTTTTT. The rearrangement links TRBV5-1 to TRBJ1-4; D uncertain. Per the germline V gene, CDR1 is SGHRS and CDR2 is YFSETQ. V lost 7 bases to trimming and J lost 3 bases, with 19 bases between them. This CDR3 contains 16 residues.